Below, 10 T cell receptor beta chains from the same sample are listed, as sequenced in a study of cytomegalovirus exposure and HLA in healthy donors. The PCR employed 60 Vbeta primers together with 13 Jbeta primers. Sequencing used immunoSEQ multiplex PCR; TCRdb keeps in-frame clones, though not all of them. There are about 180,000 clones in the sample; 75% to 90% occur only once, and 1% lies in the top ten. Material: PBMCs. The receptors originated from a boy aged 2 to 10 in good health and CMV-seronegative.

This clone was seen once. J is TRBJ2-3 and V is TRBV11-3; 7 nucleotides agree with TRBD2. The CDR3 runs to 15 residues. Germline CDR1 and CDR2: SGHNT and YENEEA. Trimming at V came to 6 bases and at J to 2 bases, leaving 8 bases not matched to a gene. CDR3 region: CASSLRGGNTDTQYF. The DNA of the CDR3 is TGTGCCAGCAGTCTCCGCGGGGGAAACACAGATACGCAGTATTTT.

The rearrangement uses TRBV11-3 and TRBJ2-5; 7 positions match TRBD2. The CDR3 spans 15 residues. With V trimmed by 1 base and J by 1 base, 3 bases remained unmatched. Germline lookup yields CDR1 SGHNT and CDR2 YENEEA. CDR3 sequence (DNA): TGTGCCAGCAGCTTAGGGGCTAGCGGCCAAGAGACCCAGTACTTC. It encodes CASSLGASGQETQYF.

The rearrangement joins TRBV5-1 to TRBJ1-1; D possibly corresponds to TRBD1 (5 bases). This CDR3 has 15 residues. The V gene lost 4 bases and the J gene lost 0 bases, with 13 bases spanning the gap. Germline loops: CDR1 SGHRS, CDR2 YFSETQ. CDR3 sequence (DNA): TGCGCCAGCAGCGGGGAGGGGATAGTGAACACTGAAGCTTTCTTT. Protein product: CASSGEGIVNTEAFF.

The genes are TRBV29-1 and TRBJ1-2, with a possible D match to TRBD1 (5 bases). Trimming removed 6 bases from V and 4 bases from J, with 21 bases in between. Germline loops: CDR1 SQVTM, CDR2 ANQGSEA. The CDR3 runs to 15 residues. DNA for the CDR3: TGCAGCGTCGGGGGACTGGCAGGACCTCTCTATGGCTACACCTTC. Amino acid sequence: CSVGGLAGPLYGYTF.

This clone appeared a few times. The chain combines TRBV5-4 with TRBJ2-1, with TRBD2 as a possible D gene (6 bases). The CDR3 extends over 17 amino acids. Germline values: CDR1 SGHNT, CDR2 YYREEE (reference sequence). V shed 3 bases and J shed 9 bases, with 25 bases lying between them. As DNA, the CDR3 is TGTGCCAGCAGCTCCGGGGGTGGAGGGTCCCCTGATGTTGAGCAGTTCTTC. Its translation is CASSSGGGGSPDVEQFF.

This clone was seen once. The genes are TRBV29-1 and TRBJ2-2; 7 nucleotides agree with TRBD1. Germline V CDR1 and CDR2: SQVTM, ANQGSEA. With 4 bases clipped from V and 6 bases from J, the junction kept 2 bases outside the gene matches. The CDR3 extends over 12 amino acids. The CDR3 protein is CSVGRGSGELFF. The CDR3, as DNA: TGCAGCGTTGGCAGGGGGTCCGGGGAGCTGTTTTTT.

Here the CDR3 reads CASSSPVRWETQYF. Here the CDR3 DNA reads TGTGCCAGCAGTTCTCCGGTGCGGTGGGAGACCCAGTACTTC. The gene calls are TRBV28 and TRBJ2-5; no clear D. The CDR3 sequence is 14 residues long. The ends were cut back, 4 bases at V and 5 bases at J, with 14 bases in the middle. CDR1 is MDHEN, CDR2 SYDVKM, per germline.

This clone was seen once. The CDR3 here is CASSQGSGGYTF. The CDR3, as DNA: TGTGCCAGCAGCCAGGGGAGCGGTGGCTACACCTTC. The rearrangement uses TRBV14 and TRBJ1-2, with D unresolved. Trimming stripped 3 bases from V and 7 bases from J, with 9 bases between. CDR3 length equals 12 residues. Germline V gives CDR1 SGHDN, CDR2 FVKESK.

This sequence joins TRBV5-1 and TRBJ1-3; TRBD1 matches at 8 bases. Germline values: CDR1 SGHRS, CDR2 YFSETQ. The CDR3 is 15 residues long. J gave up 2 bases and V 4 bases, and 5 bases lay outside the gene matches. The CDR3 coding sequence is TGCGCCAGCAGCCTGCGGACAGGGACTGGAAACACCATATATTTT. Translated, it gives CASSLRTGTGNTIYF.

The rearrangement uses TRBV11-1 and TRBJ2-1; no clear D. The CDR3 consists of 12 residues. V was pared by 2 bases and J by 9 bases, with 8 bases between. Germline CDR1 is SGHAT and CDR2 is FQDESV (reference sequence). The CDR3 coding sequence is TGTGCCAGCAGCTTAAGAGGAAGTGAGCAGTTCTTC. Protein: CASSLRGSEQFF.